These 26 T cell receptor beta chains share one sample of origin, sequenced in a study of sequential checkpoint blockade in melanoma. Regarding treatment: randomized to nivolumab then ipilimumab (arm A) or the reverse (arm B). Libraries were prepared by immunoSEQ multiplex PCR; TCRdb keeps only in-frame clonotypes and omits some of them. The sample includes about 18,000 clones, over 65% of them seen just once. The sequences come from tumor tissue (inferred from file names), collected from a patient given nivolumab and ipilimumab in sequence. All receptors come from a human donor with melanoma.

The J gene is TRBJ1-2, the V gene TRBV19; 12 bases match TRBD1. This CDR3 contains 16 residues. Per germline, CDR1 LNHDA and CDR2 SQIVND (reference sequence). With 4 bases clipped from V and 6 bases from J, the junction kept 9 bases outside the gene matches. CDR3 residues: CASSNLPGQGAHGYTF. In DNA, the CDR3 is TGTGCCAGTAGTAACCTTCCGGGACAGGGGGCCCATGGCTACACCTTC.

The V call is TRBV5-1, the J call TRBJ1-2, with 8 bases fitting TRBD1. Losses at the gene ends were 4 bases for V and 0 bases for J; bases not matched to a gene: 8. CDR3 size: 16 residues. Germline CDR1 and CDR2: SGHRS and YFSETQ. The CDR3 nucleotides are TGCGCCAGCAGCCCACCGGGACAGGAATCTAACTATGGCTACACCTTC. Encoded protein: CASSPPGQESNYGYTF.

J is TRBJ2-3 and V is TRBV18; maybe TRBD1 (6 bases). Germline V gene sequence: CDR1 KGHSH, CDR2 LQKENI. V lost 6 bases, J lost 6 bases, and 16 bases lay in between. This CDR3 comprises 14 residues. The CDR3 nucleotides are TGTGCCAGCTCTTCCACAGGGCCGACCGATACGCAGTATTTT. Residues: CASSSTGPTDTQYF.

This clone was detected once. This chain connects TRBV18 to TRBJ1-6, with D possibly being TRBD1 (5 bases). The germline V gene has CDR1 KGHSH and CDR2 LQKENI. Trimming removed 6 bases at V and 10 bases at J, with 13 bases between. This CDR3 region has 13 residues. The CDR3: CASSGTEDSPLHF. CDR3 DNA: TGTGCCAGCTCCGGGACTGAGGACTCACCCCTCCACTTT. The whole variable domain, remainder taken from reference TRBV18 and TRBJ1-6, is NAGVMQNPRHLVRRRGQEARLRCSPMKGHSHVYWYRQLPEEGLKFMVYLQKENIIDESGMPKERFSAEFPKEGPSILRIQQVVRGDSAAYFCASSGTEDSPLHFGNGTRLTVT.

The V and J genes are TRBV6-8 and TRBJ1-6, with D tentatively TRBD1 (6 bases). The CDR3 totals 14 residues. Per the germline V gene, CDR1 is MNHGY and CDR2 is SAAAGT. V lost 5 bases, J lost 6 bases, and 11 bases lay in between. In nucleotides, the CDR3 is TGTGCCAGCAGTGAGAACAGGGTTAATTCACCCCTCCACTTT. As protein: CASSENRVNSPLHF.

The DNA of the CDR3 is TGTGCCAGCGAAGATATCCACGGGACAGGGGGGACTGAAGCTTTCTTT. It encodes CASEDIHGTGGTEAFF. V gene TRBV6-8 combines with J gene TRBJ1-1; TRBD1 matches at 11 bases. V trimming: 8 bases; J trimming: 5 bases; junction bases outside the gene matches: 13. CDR3 length: 16 residues. Looked up from germline, CDR1 is MNHGY and CDR2 is SAAAGT.

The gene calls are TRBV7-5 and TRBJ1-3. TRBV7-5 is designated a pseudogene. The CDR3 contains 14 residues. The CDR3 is CASSIPGSGNTIYF. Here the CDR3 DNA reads TGTGCCAGCAGCATCCCGGGCTCTGGAAACACCATATATTTT.

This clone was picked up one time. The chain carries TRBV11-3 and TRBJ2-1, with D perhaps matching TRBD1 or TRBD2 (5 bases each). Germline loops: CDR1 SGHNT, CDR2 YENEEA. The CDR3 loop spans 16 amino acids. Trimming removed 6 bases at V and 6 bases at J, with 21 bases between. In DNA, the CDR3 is TGTGCCAGCAGGTACACGCTGATGGGGGTTGGCAATGAGCAGTTCTTC. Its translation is CASRYTLMGVGNEQFF.

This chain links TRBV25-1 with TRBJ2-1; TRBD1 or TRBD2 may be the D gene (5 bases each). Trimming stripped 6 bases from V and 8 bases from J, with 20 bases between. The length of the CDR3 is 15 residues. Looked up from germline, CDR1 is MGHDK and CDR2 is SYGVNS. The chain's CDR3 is CASRKASSRGDEQFF. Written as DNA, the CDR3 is TGTGCCAGCAGGAAGGCCAGCAGTCGAGGGGATGAGCAGTTCTTC.

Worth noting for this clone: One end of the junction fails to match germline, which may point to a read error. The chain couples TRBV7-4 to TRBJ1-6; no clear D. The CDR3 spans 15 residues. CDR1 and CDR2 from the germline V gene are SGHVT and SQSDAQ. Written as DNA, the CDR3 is TGTGCCAGCAGCTTAGGGAGCTCCTATAATTCGCCCCTCCACTTT. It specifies CASSLGSSYNSPLHF. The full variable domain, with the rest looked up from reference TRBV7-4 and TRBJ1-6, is GAGVSQSPRYKVAKRGRDVALRCDSISGHVTLYWYRQTLGQGSEVLTYSQSDAQRDKSGRPSGRFSAERPERSVSTLKIQRTEQGDSAVYLCASSLGSSYNSPLHFGNGTRLTVT.

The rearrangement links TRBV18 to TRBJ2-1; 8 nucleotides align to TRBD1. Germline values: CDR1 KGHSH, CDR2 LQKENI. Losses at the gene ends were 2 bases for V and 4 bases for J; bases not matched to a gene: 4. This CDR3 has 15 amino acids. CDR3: CASSPMGQVYNEQFF. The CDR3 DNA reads TGTGCCAGCTCACCAATGGGACAGGTTTACAATGAGCAGTTCTTC.

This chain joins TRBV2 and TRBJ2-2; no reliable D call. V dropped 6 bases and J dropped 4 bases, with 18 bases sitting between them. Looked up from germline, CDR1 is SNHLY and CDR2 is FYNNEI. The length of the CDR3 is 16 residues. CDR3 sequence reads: CASSVALRDGTGELFF. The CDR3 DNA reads TGTGCCAGCAGCGTAGCCCTTAGGGATGGCACCGGGGAGCTGTTTTTT.

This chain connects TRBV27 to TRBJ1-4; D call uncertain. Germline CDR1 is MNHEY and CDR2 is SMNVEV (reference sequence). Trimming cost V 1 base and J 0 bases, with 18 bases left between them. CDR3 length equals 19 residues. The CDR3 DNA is TGTGCCAGCAGTTTATTCCGGGGTGGCGAAAAAGCAACTAATGAAAAACTGTTTTTT. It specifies CASSLFRGGEKATNEKLFF.

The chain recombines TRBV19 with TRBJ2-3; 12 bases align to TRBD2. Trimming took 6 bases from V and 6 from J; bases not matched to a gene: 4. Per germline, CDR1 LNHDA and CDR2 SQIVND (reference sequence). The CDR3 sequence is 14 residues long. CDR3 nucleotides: TGTGCCAGTAGACTGACTAGCGGGAGTGATACGCAGTATTTT. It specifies CASRLTSGSDTQYF.

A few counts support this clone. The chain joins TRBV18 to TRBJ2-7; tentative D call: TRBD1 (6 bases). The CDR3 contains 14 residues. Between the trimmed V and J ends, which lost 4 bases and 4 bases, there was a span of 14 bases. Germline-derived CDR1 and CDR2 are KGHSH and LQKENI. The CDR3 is CASSLGAMTYEQYF. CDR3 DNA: TGTGCCAGCTCACTGGGGGCGATGACGTACGAGCAGTACTTC.

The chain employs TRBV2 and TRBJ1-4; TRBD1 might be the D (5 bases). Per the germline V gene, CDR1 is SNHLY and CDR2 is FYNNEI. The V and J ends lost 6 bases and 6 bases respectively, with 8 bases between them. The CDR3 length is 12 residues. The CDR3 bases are TGTGCCAGCAGCCGGGACGATGAAAAACTGTTTTTT. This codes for CASSRDDEKLFF.

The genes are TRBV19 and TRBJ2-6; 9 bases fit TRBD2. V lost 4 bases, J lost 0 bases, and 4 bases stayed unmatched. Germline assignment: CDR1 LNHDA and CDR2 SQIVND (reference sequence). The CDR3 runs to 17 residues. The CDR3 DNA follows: TGTGCCAGTAGTACAGAAGCGGGAGGCTCTGGGGCCAACGTCCTGACTTTC. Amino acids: CASSTEAGGSGANVLTF.

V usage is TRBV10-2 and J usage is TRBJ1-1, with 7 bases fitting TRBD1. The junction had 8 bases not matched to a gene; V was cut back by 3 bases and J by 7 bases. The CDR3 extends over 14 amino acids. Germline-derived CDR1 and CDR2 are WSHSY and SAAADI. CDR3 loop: CASSDLRQGGEAFF. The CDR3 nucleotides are TGCGCCAGCAGTGACCTCCGGCAGGGGGGTGAAGCTTTCTTT.

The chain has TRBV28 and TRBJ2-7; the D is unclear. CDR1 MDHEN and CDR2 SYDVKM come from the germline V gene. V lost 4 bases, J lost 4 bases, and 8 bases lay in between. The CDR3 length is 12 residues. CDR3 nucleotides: TGTGCCAGCAGTTCCGCCTTATACGAGCAGTACTTC. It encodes CASSSALYEQYF.

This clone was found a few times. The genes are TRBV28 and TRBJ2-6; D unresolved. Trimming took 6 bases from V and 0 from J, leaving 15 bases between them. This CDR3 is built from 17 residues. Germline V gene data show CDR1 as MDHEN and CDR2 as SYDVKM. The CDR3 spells CASSSLMLYSGANVLTF. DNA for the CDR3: TGTGCCAGCAGCTCCTTGATGCTTTACTCTGGGGCCAACGTCCTGACTTTC.

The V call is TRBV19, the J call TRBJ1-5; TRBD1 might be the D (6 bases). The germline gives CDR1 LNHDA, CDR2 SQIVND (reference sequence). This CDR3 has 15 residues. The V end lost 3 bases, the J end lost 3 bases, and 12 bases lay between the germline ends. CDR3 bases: TGTGCCAGTAGTATGATCGGACAGATCAATCAGCCCCAGCATTTT. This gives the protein CASSMIGQINQPQHF.

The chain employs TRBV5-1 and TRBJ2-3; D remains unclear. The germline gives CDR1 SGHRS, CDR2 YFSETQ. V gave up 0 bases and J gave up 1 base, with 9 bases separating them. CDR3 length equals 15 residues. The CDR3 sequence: CASSLATLRTDTQYF. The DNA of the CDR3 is TGCGCCAGCAGCTTGGCGACGCTGCGCACAGATACGCAGTATTTT. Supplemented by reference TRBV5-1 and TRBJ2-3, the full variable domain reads KAGVTQTPRYLIKTRGQQVTLSCSPISGHRSVSWYQQTPGQGLQFLFEYFSETQRNKGNFPGRFSGRQFSNSRSEMNVSTLELGDSALYLCASSLATLRTDTQYFGPGTRLTVL.

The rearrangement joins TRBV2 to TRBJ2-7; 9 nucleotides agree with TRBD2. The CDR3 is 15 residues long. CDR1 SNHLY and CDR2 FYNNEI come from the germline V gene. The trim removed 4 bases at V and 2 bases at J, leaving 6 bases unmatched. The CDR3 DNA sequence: TGTGCCAGCAGTGTTTTGACTAGCGGAGCCTACGAGCAGTACTTC. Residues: CASSVLTSGAYEQYF.

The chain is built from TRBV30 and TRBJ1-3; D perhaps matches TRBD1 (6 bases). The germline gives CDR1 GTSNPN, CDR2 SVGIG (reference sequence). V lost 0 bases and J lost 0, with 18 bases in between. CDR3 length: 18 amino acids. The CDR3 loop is CAWSVLPGQVLSGNTIYF. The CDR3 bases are TGTGCCTGGAGTGTACTGCCGGGACAAGTCCTCTCTGGAAACACCATATATTTT.

CDR3 protein: CASSPLGQGNSGNTIYF. In DNA, the CDR3 is TGTGCCAGCTCACCACTCGGACAGGGGAACTCTGGAAACACCATATATTTT. The chain has TRBV18 and TRBJ1-3; 9 bases align to TRBD1. Germline assignment: CDR1 KGHSH and CDR2 LQKENI. The trim removed 1 base at V and 0 bases at J, leaving 4 bases unmatched. The CDR3 has 17 amino acids.

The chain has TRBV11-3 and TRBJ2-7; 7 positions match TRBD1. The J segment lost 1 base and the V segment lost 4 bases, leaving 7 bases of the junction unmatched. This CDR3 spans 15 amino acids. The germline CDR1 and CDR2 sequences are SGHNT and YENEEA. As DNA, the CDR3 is TGTGCCAGCAGCTCGCTCTACAGGGGTTCCTACGAGCAGTACTTC. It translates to CASSSLYRGSYEQYF. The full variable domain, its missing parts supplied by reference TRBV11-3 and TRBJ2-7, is EAGVVQSPRYKIIEKKQPVAFWCNPISGHNTLYWYLQNLGQGPELLIRYENEEAVDDSQLPKDRFSAERLKGVDSTLKIQPAELGDSAVYLCASSSLYRGSYEQYFGPGTRLTVT.